The T cell receptor (beta chain) under discussion was sequenced for a study of T cell responses to AZD1222 COVID-19 vaccine. About the study: Recipients boosted at about 4 weeks or about 12 weeks are pooled. Broader study findings: None of the repertoires were sampled until the peak T cell response had passed. Spike-wide vaccine-associated CD4 TCRs dominated at 160-218 and 743-854. Reports say nearly half of spike-specific TCRs go after unmutated variant regions.

About this clone: Its antigen is not known.

Trimming left V 2 bases short and J 7 bases short, with 17 bases between. The CDR3 sequence is 15 residues long. CDR1 is SGHAT, CDR2 FQNNGV, per germline. Here immunoSEQ multiplex PCR was the method, and the copy in TCRdb shows in-frame clones only, minus some. The top ten clones hold about 9.8% of a sample with 100,000 to 150,000 clones, approximately 85% of them seen once. Source: peripheral blood, taken on day 0 of AZD1222 vaccination. The TCR was taken from an adult in good health. The chain couples TRBV11-2 to TRBJ1-2; D gene unclear. DNA for the CDR3: TGTGCCAGCAGCTTAAATCAGATAGCGGTTGGTGGCTACACCTTC. It specifies CASSLNQIAVGGYTF. Full variable domain (remainder filled in from reference TRBV11-2 and TRBJ1-2): EAGVAQSPRYKIIEKRQSVAFWCNPISGHATLYWYQQILGQGPKLLIQFQNNGVVDDSQLPKDRFSAERLKGVDSTLKIQPAKLEDSAVYLCASSLNQIAVGGYTFGSGTRLTVV.